The 29 T cell receptor beta chains below come from one sample, sequenced in a study of blood T cell repertoires in COVID-19 (dated by TCRdb to about 2020). The library relied on the immunoSEQ multiplex PCR assay. The table comes from immuneACCESS by way of TCRdb, which keeps in-frame sequences with V and J called. Part of the clones is missing from these tables; in studies checked, under half for an unresolved V gene and the rest for unknown reasons. Present in this sample are over 100,000 clones, about 89% of which were seen just once. In total, the top ten clones hold about an eighth of the sample. Sequenced material: peripheral blood. The receptor set was obtained from a woman in her 70s with COVID-19, enrolled during active disease.

The chain recombines TRBV28 with TRBJ1-1, with TRBD1 matching 7 bases. The ends lost 5 bases at V and 5 bases at J; junction bases unmatched: 8. CDR1 and CDR2 (germline): MDHEN, SYDVKM. The CDR3 is 14 residues long. Here the CDR3 DNA reads TGTGCCAGCAGTCAACAACAGGGGTGGACTGAAGCTTTCTTT. This codes for CASSQQQGWTEAFF.

This chain connects TRBV28 to TRBJ2-5, with a tentative D call TRBD2 (7 bases). Germline V lookup: CDR1 MDHEN, CDR2 SYDVKM. The CDR3 is 15 residues long. The germline V and J ends were trimmed by 3 bases and 7 bases, with 18 bases remaining between them. The CDR3 coding sequence is TGTGCCAGCAGTTTCCCCGCGGGGGCAAGGGGGACCCAGTACTTC. This sequence encodes CASSFPAGARGTQYF.

As DNA, the CDR3 is TGTGCCAGCAGCAAATTAGCGGTCCTCGAGGGAGAGACCCAGTACTTC. It specifies CASSKLAVLEGETQYF. The chain is built from TRBV7-2 and TRBJ2-5, with D maybe TRBD2 (6 bases). Trimming cost V 5 bases and J 4 bases, with 20 bases left between them. Germline-derived CDR1 and CDR2 are SGHTA and FQGNSA. CDR3 size: 16 residues.

This clone was seen only once. Here the CDR3 reads CASSHDREAQPQHF. The CDR3 DNA is TGTGCCAGCTCGCACGACAGGGAAGCTCAGCCCCAGCATTTT. The rearrangement joins TRBV18 to TRBJ1-5; 7 nucleotides line up with TRBD1. The V gene's germline CDR1 is KGHSH and CDR2 LQKENI. Trimming removed 6 bases from V and 6 bases from J; junction bases left unmatched: 8. This CDR3 is 14 amino acids long.

The V and J genes are TRBV2 and TRBJ1-3, with D uncertain. V lost 8 bases to trimming and J lost 0 bases, with 11 bases between them. The CDR3 length is 14 residues. Germline assignment: CDR1 SNHLY and CDR2 FYNNEI. The CDR3 here is CASGGLTSGNTIYF. DNA of the CDR3: TGTGCCAGCGGTGGACTGACCTCTGGAAACACCATATATTTT.

The chain recombines TRBV3-1 (or the pseudogene TRBV3-2) with TRBJ2-2; D not certain. The CDR3 is 12 residues long. Germline CDR1 is LGHDT and CDR2 is YNNKEL (reference sequence). Trimming stripped 0 bases from V and 7 bases from J, with 3 bases between. This CDR3 reads CASSQDVGELFF. The CDR3 nucleotides are TGTGCCAGCAGCCAAGACGTCGGGGAGCTGTTTTTT.

The chain carries TRBV7-6 and TRBJ2-5, with D tentatively TRBD2 (6 bases). From germline, CDR1 is SGHVS and CDR2 FNYEAQ. CDR3 length: 15 residues. The V end was cut by 5 bases, the J end by 5 bases, with 18 bases between. CDR3 region: CASSPGVGVGETQYF. CDR3 coding DNA: TGTGCCAGCAGCCCGGGAGTGGGGGTGGGGGAGACCCAGTACTTC. The complete variable domain, with remaining parts taken from reference TRBV7-6 and TRBJ2-5, reads GAGVSQSPRYKVTKRGQDVALRCDPISGHVSLYWYRQALGQGPEFLTYFNYEAQQDKSGLPNDRFSAERPEGSISTLTIQRTEQRDSAMYRCASSPGVGVGETQYFGPGTRLLVL.

This clone was seen more than once but under ten times. The chain links TRBV7-9 to TRBJ2-7; 9 bases are shared with TRBD1. With V trimmed by 3 bases and J by 3 bases, 3 bases remained unmatched. Germline CDR1 SEHNR, CDR2 FQNEAQ (reference sequence). The CDR3 is 14 residues long. CDR3 region: CASSLPGQGYEQYF. The CDR3 DNA reads TGTGCCAGCAGCTTGCCGGGACAGGGCTACGAGCAGTACTTC.

This chain uses TRBV28 with TRBJ1-2, with D possibly matching TRBD1 (6 bases). With 6 bases removed from V and 7 bases from J, the gap between germline ends came to 18 bases. This CDR3 has 14 amino acids. Germline CDR1 MDHEN, CDR2 SYDVKM. In DNA, the CDR3 is TGTGCCAGCAGCCAAGGGGGGGAGGGGCCTGGCTACACCTTC. Translating it yields CASSQGGEGPGYTF.

The rearrangement uses TRBV28 and TRBJ2-6; 10 bases fit TRBD1. Germline V lookup: CDR1 MDHEN, CDR2 SYDVKM. CDR3 length: 15 amino acids. V lost 3 bases to trimming and J lost 10 bases; unmatched junction nucleotides: 6. Written as DNA, the CDR3 is TGTGCCAGCAGTTTTGGGGGACAGGGGCAAAACGTCCTGACTTTC. Encoded protein: CASSFGGQGQNVLTF.

The V call is TRBV28, the J call TRBJ2-3; possibly TRBD1 for D (6 bases). CDR1 is MDHEN, CDR2 SYDVKM, per germline. This CDR3 has 17 amino acids. Trimming removed 5 bases at V and 4 bases at J, with 22 bases between. The CDR3 DNA reads TGTGCCAGCAGTACATCCCGGGACACTGGAATCGCAGATACGCAGTATTTT. Its protein is CASSTSRDTGIADTQYF.

The genes are TRBV11-2 and TRBJ2-1; D is possibly TRBD1 (6 bases). The germline gives CDR1 SGHAT, CDR2 FQNNGV. The CDR3 totals 15 residues. V lost 6 bases, J lost 2 bases, and 14 bases lay in between. CDR3: CASSQNRVAYNEQFF. The CDR3 DNA reads TGTGCCAGCAGTCAAAACAGGGTGGCCTACAATGAGCAGTTCTTC.

The chain employs TRBV4-1 and TRBJ1-5; TRBD1 matches at 8 bases. The CDR3 runs 17 residues. Trimming took 3 bases from V and 3 from J; bases not matched to a gene: 10. The germline gives CDR1 MGHRA, CDR2 YSYEKL. The CDR3 coding sequence is TGCGCCAGCAGCCAGTCCCCGGACAGGGTCCCCAATCAGCCCCAGCATTTT. Encoded protein: CASSQSPDRVPNQPQHF.

The chain is built from TRBV6-5 and TRBJ1-2; D is unresolved. Per germline, CDR1 MNHEY and CDR2 SVGAGI. Deletions cut 5 bases from V and 8 bases from J, with 18 bases between. The CDR3 covers 14 residues. CDR3 loop: CASSPRNHIRGYTF. The DNA for the CDR3 is TGTGCCAGCAGTCCCCGCAACCATATCAGAGGCTACACCTTC.

This clone appeared a few times. This sequence joins TRBV7-9 and TRBJ2-1; 10 nucleotides agree with TRBD1. V was pared by 3 bases and J by 6 bases, with 5 bases of the junction left unmatched. This CDR3 spans 15 amino acids. Germline-derived CDR1 and CDR2 are SEHNR and FQNEAQ (reference sequence). The CDR3 here is CASSFGQGDGNEQFF. For the CDR3, the DNA is TGTGCCAGCAGCTTTGGACAGGGGGACGGCAATGAGCAGTTCTTC. The complete variable domain, with remaining parts taken from reference TRBV7-9 and TRBJ2-1, reads DTGVSQNPRHKITKRGQNVTFRCDPISEHNRLYWYRQTLGQGPEFLTYFQNEAQLEKSRLLSDRFSAERPKGSFSTLEIQRTEQGDSAMYLCASSFGQGDGNEQFFGPGTRLTVL.

The rearrangement uses TRBV4-2 and TRBJ1-2; unclear D gene. The CDR3 has 15 residues. Germline values: CDR1 LGHNA, CDR2 YNFKEQ. Deletions cut 0 bases from V and 5 bases from J, with 13 bases between. CDR3 nucleotide sequence: TGTGCCAGCAGCCAAGATCAGGCCACGGAATATGGCTACACCTTC. Translating gives CASSQDQATEYGYTF.

The rearrangement joins TRBV4-1 to TRBJ1-3, with D perhaps matching TRBD1 (6 bases). The CDR3 consists of 17 residues. Germline loops: CDR1 MGHRA, CDR2 YSYEKL. V was shortened by 2 bases and J by 0 bases, with 14 bases between the two germline ends. CDR3 bases: TGCGCCAGCAGCCAACAGGGGATCTTTAGCTCTGGAAACACCATATATTTT. The encoded protein is CASSQQGIFSSGNTIYF.

This chain uses TRBV7-8 with TRBJ1-6; D remains unclear. Germline CDR1 is SGHVS and CDR2 is FQNEAQ. The ends were cut back, 3 bases at V and 1 base at J, with 7 bases in the middle. This CDR3 region has 15 residues. The DNA of the CDR3 is TGTGCCAGCAGCTTTAGTACTTCCTATAATTCACCCCTCCACTTT. Translating gives CASSFSTSYNSPLHF.

This chain links TRBV19 with TRBJ1-5, with 7 positions matching TRBD1. The ends lost 5 bases at V and 5 bases at J; junction bases unmatched: 9. Germline-derived CDR1 and CDR2 are LNHDA and SQIVND (reference sequence). CDR3 length: 15 amino acids. The CDR3 DNA follows: TGTGCCAGTAGTCTGCAGACAGGGCCTCATCAGCCCCAGCATTTT. Translation: CASSLQTGPHQPQHF.

The chain is built from TRBV12-3 or TRBV12-4 and TRBJ2-1, with 7 bases identical to TRBD2. This CDR3 is built from 12 residues. Trimming cost V 8 bases and J 4 bases; bases outside gene matches: 2. The CDR3 loop is CASGLEYNEQFF. The CDR3, as DNA: TGTGCCAGCGGACTAGAATACAATGAGCAGTTCTTC.

The chain has TRBV11-2 and TRBJ2-2, with D tentatively TRBD2 (6 bases). This CDR3 has 13 amino acids. The germline CDR1 and CDR2 sequences are SGHAT and FQNNGV. V lost 3 bases to trimming and J lost 8 bases, with 10 bases between them. The CDR3 region has the DNA TGTGCCAGCAGCTTTACTAGCATTGGGGAGCTGTTTTTT. This codes for CASSFTSIGELFF.

This chain joins TRBV28 and TRBJ2-5; 10 bases are a match to TRBD1. J gave up 0 bases and V 5 bases, and 6 bases lay outside the gene matches. The CDR3 totals 16 residues. Per germline, CDR1 MDHEN and CDR2 SYDVKM. The CDR3 is CASSPTDRGNQETQYF. In nucleotides, the CDR3 is TGTGCCAGCAGTCCGACGGACAGGGGGAACCAAGAGACCCAGTACTTC.

This clone was recorded once. The V gene is TRBV12-1, the J gene TRBJ2-5; the DNA was not compared with TRBD1, the D call given in the table. TRBV12-1 is a pseudogene segment. The CDR3 runs 15 residues. The CDR3 coding sequence is TGTGCCAGCAGCCACAACCGGGACAGACTTGGGCCCCAGTACTTC. Translation: CASSHNRDRLGPQYF.

The gene calls are TRBV5-6 and TRBJ1-3, with a weak D call TRBD1 (6 bases). Per germline, CDR1 SGHDT and CDR2 YYEEEE. The V and J ends lost 4 bases and 4 bases respectively, with 15 bases between them. The CDR3 spans 15 residues. The CDR3 nucleotides read TGTGCCAGCAGCGCTTCCCGGACAGCCGGAAACACCATATATTTT. Translation: CASSASRTAGNTIYF.

The chain is built from TRBV27 and TRBJ1-6; 7 bases map to TRBD1. The CDR3 consists of 14 residues. Germline CDR1 is MNHEY and CDR2 is SMNVEV (reference sequence). V lost 5 bases to trimming and J lost 8 bases; unmatched junction nucleotides: 6. CDR3 sequence reads: CASSLYDRDSPLHF. In DNA form, the CDR3 reads TGTGCCAGCAGTCTATATGACAGGGATTCACCCCTCCACTTT.

The chain combines TRBV19 with TRBJ2-3; TRBD2 might be the D (6 bases). The germline CDR1 and CDR2 sequences are LNHDA and SQIVND (reference sequence). This CDR3 is 17 amino acids long. Trimming shortened V by 3 bases and J by 0 bases, and 16 bases separated the two germline ends. Here the CDR3 reads CASSISRTIPSTDTQYF. Here the CDR3 DNA reads TGTGCCAGTAGTATCTCTCGGACTATCCCTAGCACAGATACGCAGTATTTT.

The chain links TRBV28 to TRBJ1-2; 7 bases are shared with TRBD1. This CDR3 is built from 16 residues. Trimming removed 5 bases from V and 3 bases from J; junction bases left unmatched: 12. Per germline, CDR1 MDHEN and CDR2 SYDVKM. CDR3 sequence reads: CASSLRQGGPYYGYTF. CDR3 nucleotides: TGTGCCAGCAGTCTAAGACAGGGAGGTCCTTACTATGGCTACACCTTC.

V is TRBV5-1 and J is TRBJ2-3, with TRBD2 as a possible D gene (6 bases). In germline, CDR1 is SGHRS, CDR2 YFSETQ. V was shortened by 4 bases and J by 0 bases, with 12 bases between the two germline ends. The CDR3 is 15 amino acids. The chain's CDR3 is CASSGDSSSTDTQYF. The CDR3 nucleotides are TGCGCCAGCAGCGGGGACTCCTCTAGCACAGATACGCAGTATTTT.

The V call is TRBV7-9, the J call TRBJ1-5; 9 bases are a match to TRBD1. Germline V lookup: CDR1 SEHNR, CDR2 FQNEAQ (reference sequence). The V segment lost 5 bases and the J segment 4 bases; nucleotides outside the gene matches: 3. CDR3 length equals 14 residues. CDR3 residues: CASSADRGNQPQHF. The CDR3 bases are TGTGCCAGCAGCGCGGACAGGGGTAATCAGCCCCAGCATTTT. The variable domain in full, completed from reference TRBV7-9 and TRBJ1-5, reads DTGVSQNPRHKITKRGQNVTFRCDPISEHNRLYWYRQTLGQGPEFLTYFQNEAQLEKSRLLSDRFSAERPKGSFSTLEIQRTEQGDSAMYLCASSADRGNQPQHFGDGTRLSIL.